What follows are 19 T cell receptor beta chains derived from one specimen sequenced in a study of early T cells in non-severe SARS-CoV-2 infection. TCRdb reprocessed the 5' RACE reads via MiXCR and lists one record per CDR3 protein. This sample has about 60,000 distinct CDR3 sequences, with roughly a tenth found just once. The sample consisted of whole blood. These receptors were collected from an adult who was a healthcare worker with PCR-confirmed SARS-CoV-2 infection or an uninfected control (not recorded which).

This clonotype showed up many times. The rearrangement joins TRBV2 to TRBJ2-3; no clear D gene. V was clipped by 7 bases and J by 3 bases, with 11 bases between them. Germline V gene data show CDR1 as SNHLY and CDR2 as FYNNEI. The CDR3 is made up of 13 amino acids. CDR3 DNA: TGTGCCAGCACCTATGGGGTGACAGATACGCAGTATTTT. Its protein is CASTYGVTDTQYF.

There are a few counts of this clonotype. The chain joins TRBV7-8 to TRBJ2-5; the D gene could be TRBD1 or TRBD2 (6 bases each). The CDR3 spans 14 residues. The V gene's germline CDR1 is SGHVS and CDR2 FQNEAQ. V was cut by 1 base and J by 6 bases, with 12 bases left in between. As DNA, the CDR3 is TGTGCCAGCAGCTTAGGAGAGGGGGGACAGACCCAGTACTTC. It yields the protein CASSLGEGGQTQYF.

This clonotype was detected many times. The chain joins TRBV5-1 to TRBJ2-3; D call uncertain. The ends were cut back, 4 bases at V and 2 bases at J, with 11 bases in the middle. The germline V gene encodes CDR1 SGHRS and CDR2 YFSETQ. The CDR3 spans 14 residues. CDR3 nucleotides: TGCGCCAGCAGCGGTAGGCAGCCCACAGATACGCAGTATTTT. Protein: CASSGRQPTDTQYF.

This clonotype was recorded a few times. J is TRBJ1-1 and V is TRBV2; TRBD1 matches 8 bases. This CDR3 is 15 amino acids long. Germline V gene data show CDR1 as SNHLY and CDR2 as FYNNEI. V lost 7 bases to trimming and J lost 3 bases; unmatched junction nucleotides: 10. CDR3 DNA: TGTGCCAGCACTCGGACAGGGAATAGGGACACTGAAGCTTTCTTT. Translating it yields CASTRTGNRDTEAFF. Full variable domain (rest looked up from reference TRBV2 and TRBJ1-1): EPEVTQTPSHQVTQMGQEVILRCVPISNHLYFYWYRQILGQKVEFLVSFYNNEISEKSEIFDDQFSVERPDGSNFTLKIRSTKLEDSAMYFCASTRTGNRDTEAFFGQGTRLTVV.

This clonotype was seen a few times. The CDR3 DNA is TGTGCCAGCAGCCCTCGACTAGCGGGTGATGAGCAGTTCTTC. The encoded protein is CASSPRLAGDEQFF. The genes are TRBV11-2 and TRBJ2-1, with 10 bases aligning to TRBD2. CDR1 SGHAT and CDR2 FQNNGV come from the germline V gene. J lost 8 bases, V lost 5 bases, and 6 bases had no gene match. CDR3 length: 14 residues.

In its sample, this clonotype was seen many times. V gene TRBV12-3 or TRBV12-4 combines with J gene TRBJ2-1, with D perhaps TRBD2 (7 bases). Trimming removed 6 bases at V and 2 bases at J, with 11 bases between. This CDR3 contains 14 residues. This chain's CDR3 is CASRRGGTYNEQFF. CDR3 in DNA: TGTGCCAGCAGGAGGGGGGGGACCTACAATGAGCAGTTCTTC.

The table lists this clonotype with many counts. The genes are TRBV10-3 and TRBJ2-7, with D perhaps given as TRBD1 or TRBD2 (5 bases each). Germline V gene lookup returns CDR1 ENHRY and CDR2 SYGVKD. Trimming left V 4 bases short and J 7 bases short, with 11 bases between. The CDR3 is 12 residues long. DNA of the CDR3: TGTGCCATCAGTGGGGAATGGGGGGAGCAGTACGTC. This gives the protein CAISGEWGEQYV.

The rearrangement uses TRBV29-1 and TRBJ1-2, with 9 bases matching TRBD1. Germline CDR1 reads SQVTM; CDR2 reads ANQGSEA. After removal of 0 bases from V and 6 bases from J, the junction contained 14 bases not matched to a gene. This CDR3 has 17 amino acids. This CDR3 is CSVEDRFRDRVWDGYTF. In DNA, the CDR3 is TGCAGCGTTGAAGATCGATTTCGGGACAGGGTATGGGATGGCTACACCTTC.

The chain couples TRBV7-9 to TRBJ1-1; 7 bases map to TRBD1. This CDR3 has 15 amino acids. The germline V gene has CDR1 SEHNR and CDR2 FQNEAQ (reference sequence). V shed 1 base, J shed 2 bases, and the junction held 4 bases outside the gene matches. The CDR3 DNA is TGTGCCAGCAGCTTAGAGACAGGGCGTAACACTGAAGCTTTCTTT. It is translated as CASSLETGRNTEAFF.

J is TRBJ1-2 and V is TRBV5-8; the D is unclear. CDR1 and CDR2 (germline): SGHTS, YDEGEE. The CDR3 totals 15 residues. Deletions cut 2 bases from V and 4 bases from J, with 15 bases between. CDR3 coding DNA: TGTGCCAGCAGCTTAACCGGGGTATTGATCTATGGCTACACCTTC. It codes for CASSLTGVLIYGYTF.

The CDR3 DNA reads as TGCGCCAGCAGCTTGGGAGGTTACCTCGACATTCAGTACTTC. Encoded protein: CASSLGGYLDIQYF. The chain couples TRBV5-1 to TRBJ2-4, with unresolved D. V was shortened by 0 bases and J by 8 bases, with 12 bases between the two germline ends. Germline-derived CDR1 and CDR2 are SGHRS and YFSETQ. The CDR3 totals 14 residues.

The chain combines TRBV19 with TRBJ2-6; D unresolved. The CDR3 extends over 15 amino acids. CDR1 and CDR2 (germline): LNHDA, SQIVND (reference sequence). The V and J ends lost 7 bases and 0 bases respectively, with 10 bases between them. DNA for the CDR3: TGTGCCAGTAAGGACCCTCTCTCTGGGGCCAACGTCCTGACTTTC. This sequence encodes CASKDPLSGANVLTF.

This clonotype showed up many times. This rearrangement joins TRBV6-4 to TRBJ1-1; D is possibly TRBD1 (5 bases). V lost 2 bases and J lost 1, with 8 bases in between. This CDR3 has 14 amino acids. CDR1 is MRHNA, CDR2 SNTAGT, per germline. CDR3 nucleotides: TGTGCCAGCAGTGACACTGACAGGAACACTGAAGCTTTCTTT. Its protein product is CASSDTDRNTEAFF.

This chain uses TRBV4-1 with TRBJ2-3; 7 bases are shared with TRBD1. The germline V gene encodes CDR1 MGHRA and CDR2 YSYEKL. Losses at the gene ends were 4 bases for V and 3 bases for J; bases not matched to a gene: 4. This CDR3 contains 14 residues. CDR3 region: CASSLGQMTDTQYF. CDR3 nucleotides: TGCGCCAGCAGCCTGGGACAGATGACAGATACGCAGTATTTT.

J is TRBJ2-4 and V is TRBV10-3; 8 bases map to TRBD1. CDR1 and CDR2 (germline): ENHRY, SYGVKD. The CDR3 spans 13 residues. Unmatched junction bases numbered 6, after V lost 6 bases and J lost 8 bases. CDR3: CAISSDREYIQYF. For the CDR3, the DNA is TGTGCCATCAGCTCGGACAGGGAGTACATTCAGTACTTC.

This clonotype was counted at least ten times. The chain has TRBV29-1 and TRBJ2-1; D gene unclear. Germline V gene data show CDR1 as SQVTM and CDR2 as ANQGSEA. The ends were cut back, 5 bases at V and 1 base at J, with 9 bases in the middle. This CDR3 region has 13 residues. The CDR3 loop reads CSVPSDSYNEQFF. In nucleotides, the CDR3 is TGCAGCGTTCCCAGCGATTCCTACAATGAGCAGTTCTTC.

The V call is TRBV6-6, the J call TRBJ2-5; D is perhaps TRBD1 (5 bases). Between the trimmed V and J ends, which lost 6 bases and 1 base, there was a span of 18 bases. The CDR3 sequence is 16 residues long. Germline CDR1 MNHNY, CDR2 SVGAGI (reference sequence). CDR3 nucleotide sequence: TGTGCCAGCAGCCACGGAAGTGGGGCGAGCCAAGAGACCCAGTACTTC. Protein sequence: CASSHGSGASQETQYF.

This clonotype was picked up a small number of times. The chain employs TRBV5-1 and TRBJ2-1; the match to TRBD1 covers 9 bases. After removal of 6 bases from V and 5 bases from J, the junction contained 6 bases not matched to a gene. Looked up from germline, CDR1 is SGHRS and CDR2 is YFSETQ. CDR3 size: 14 residues. CDR3: CASNPGQGDNEQFF. The DNA for the CDR3 is TGCGCCAGCAACCCGGGACAGGGAGACAATGAGCAGTTCTTC. The full variable domain, in which reference TRBV5-1 and TRBJ2-1 provide the parts outside the CDR3, is KAGVTQTPRYLIKTRGQQVTLSCSPISGHRSVSWYQQTPGQGLQFLFEYFSETQRNKGNFPGRFSGRQFSNSRSEMNVSTLELGDSALYLCASNPGQGDNEQFFGPGTRLTVL.

This clonotype was recorded at least ten times. The chain employs TRBV18 and TRBJ1-4; D perhaps matches TRBD1 (6 bases). Trimming took off 0 bases at V and 8 bases at J, with 10 bases between the two ends. The CDR3 totals 14 residues. From germline, CDR1 is KGHSH and CDR2 LQKENI. As DNA, the CDR3 is TGTGCCAGCTCACCACCCACAGGGAAGGAAAAACTGTTTTTT. Protein sequence: CASSPPTGKEKLFF. Full variable domain (outside the CDR3, taken from reference TRBV18 and TRBJ1-4): NAGVMQNPRHLVRRRGQEARLRCSPMKGHSHVYWYRQLPEEGLKFMVYLQKENIIDESGMPKERFSAEFPKEGPSILRIQQVVRGDSAAYFCASSPPTGKEKLFFGSGTQLSVL.